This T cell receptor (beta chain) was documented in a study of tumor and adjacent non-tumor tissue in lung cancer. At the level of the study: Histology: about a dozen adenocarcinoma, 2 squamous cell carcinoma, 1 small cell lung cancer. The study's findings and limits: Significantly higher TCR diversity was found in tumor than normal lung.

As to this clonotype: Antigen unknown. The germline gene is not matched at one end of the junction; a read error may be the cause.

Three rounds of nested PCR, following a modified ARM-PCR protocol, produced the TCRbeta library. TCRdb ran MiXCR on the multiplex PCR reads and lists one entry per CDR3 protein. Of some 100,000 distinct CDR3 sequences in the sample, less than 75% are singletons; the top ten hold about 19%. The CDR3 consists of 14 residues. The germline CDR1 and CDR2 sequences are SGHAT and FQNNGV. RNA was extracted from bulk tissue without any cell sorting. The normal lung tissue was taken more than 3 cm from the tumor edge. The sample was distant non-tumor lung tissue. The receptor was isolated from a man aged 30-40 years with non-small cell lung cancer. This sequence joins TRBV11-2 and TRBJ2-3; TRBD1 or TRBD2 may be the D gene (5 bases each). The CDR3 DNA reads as TGTACCAGCAGCTTAGGCATGGGGGCAGATACGCAGTATTTT. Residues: CTSSLGMGADTQYF.